This T cell receptor beta chain derives from a study of shared clonotypes between healthy human individuals (dated by TCRdb to between 2020 and 2021). Regarding the research as a whole: The cohort included a few men and a couple of women between 18 and 49 years of age. To estimate repertoire size and how much clonotypes are shared between individuals, the study performed deep sequencing of blood TCR repertoires from 4 to 6 healthy adults. Libraries were prepared and TCR repertoires were sequenced by different laboratories using diverse techniques, in order to increase sequencing depth and limit assay-specific biases. Leukapheresis yielded between about 0.9 and 8.9 billion PBMCs per donor.

What the authors observed across the whole study: Based on pairwise subsampling, the degree of clonotype sharing among donors was expected to be affected by sequencing depth. Sampling was limited to blood, and TCR repertoires in tissue likely differ from TCR repertoires in blood. The genetic and exposure-history diversity represented was limited by the small number of donors.

The CDR3 starts with the cysteine, ends with the phenylalanine, and has 13 residues. Only the CDR3 region is kept as DNA, spanning 39 bases read in frame from base 1. The germline V gene provides CDR1 LGHNA and CDR2 YSLEER. V was cut back by 0 bases and J by 8 bases, leaving a gap of 8 bases between them. Using the deep immunoSEQ assay, multiplex PCR amplified TCR CDR3 regions from genomic DNA. For each cell subset, the extracted genomic DNA was distributed evenly across all wells of several immunoSEQ 96-well plates, and each plate served as one replicate. For unsorted PBMC, 250 to 350 ng of genomic DNA, equivalent to approximately 30,000 T cell genomes, went into each replicate PCR. Genomic DNA from unsorted PBMC was sequenced over ten immunoSEQ deep assay plates. Purified libraries were quantified with a Qubit 3.0 fluorometer, sized on a Bioanalyzer 2100, and re-quantified with the KAPA Library Quantification kit. Every immunoSEQ 96-well plate was sequenced on a dedicated single-read 150-cycle Illumina NextSeq 550 flow cell. In the source study's methods: Because the immunoSEQ output included only junctional sequences and no quality scores, the filtering could not be the same as the filtering used for full-length reads. To assign V/J genes and CDR3, sequences were annotated using PyIR, a Python wrapper for IgBLAST v1.9, with IMGT germline references. Reads were removed for weak V/J assignments (E-value above 1e-6), missing CDR3, stop codons, out-of-frame junctions, or ambiguous translated residues. A V3J clonotype was defined by an identical inferred V gene, J gene, and CDR3 amino acid sequence. Percentage overlap between repertoires was computed as shared unique clonotypes divided by the size of the smaller repertoire. Repertoire richness was assessed with RTK rarefaction, the Chao1 estimator, and Recon v2.1 estimates of unobserved clonotypes. TCRdb carries this immuneACCESS record with in-frame sequences only. Its versions omit some clonotypes, under half of them owing to an unresolved V gene in the studies checked, with the rest unexplained. V and J calls and clone size are as listed in that table; D and trimming were resolved from the DNA. The sample profile shows about 530,000 clones; roughly 85% of them were found once. Around 12% of the sample lies in the top ten.

Notes on this clone: The antigen it binds to is not known. Base qualities are missing; no much larger clone stands one base away. This sample also contains other DNA sequences that code for the same CDR3.

Donors were healthy HIV-negative adults with no recently reported acute infections or vaccinations. Every donor was a Caucasian adult residing in Nashville, Tennessee, USA. For unsorted samples, some 90 million PBMCs were counted, and genomic DNA was extracted using the QIAamp DNA Blood Mini kit. After blood collection by leukapheresis, PBMCs were isolated using Ficoll-Histopaque density gradient centrifugation and then cryopreserved in the vapor phase of liquid nitrogen. The sample taken for sequencing was PBMCs. The receptor was derived from a woman between 40 and 55 years old in good health. Some clones in this sample may be carry-over from other donors' samples. Recombination linked TRBV4-3 to TRBJ2-1, with no confidently assigned D gene. The DNA reads as follows: TGCGCCAGCAGCCAAGATCTGCGTGATGAGCAGTTCTTC. Its protein product is CASSQDLRDEQFF.